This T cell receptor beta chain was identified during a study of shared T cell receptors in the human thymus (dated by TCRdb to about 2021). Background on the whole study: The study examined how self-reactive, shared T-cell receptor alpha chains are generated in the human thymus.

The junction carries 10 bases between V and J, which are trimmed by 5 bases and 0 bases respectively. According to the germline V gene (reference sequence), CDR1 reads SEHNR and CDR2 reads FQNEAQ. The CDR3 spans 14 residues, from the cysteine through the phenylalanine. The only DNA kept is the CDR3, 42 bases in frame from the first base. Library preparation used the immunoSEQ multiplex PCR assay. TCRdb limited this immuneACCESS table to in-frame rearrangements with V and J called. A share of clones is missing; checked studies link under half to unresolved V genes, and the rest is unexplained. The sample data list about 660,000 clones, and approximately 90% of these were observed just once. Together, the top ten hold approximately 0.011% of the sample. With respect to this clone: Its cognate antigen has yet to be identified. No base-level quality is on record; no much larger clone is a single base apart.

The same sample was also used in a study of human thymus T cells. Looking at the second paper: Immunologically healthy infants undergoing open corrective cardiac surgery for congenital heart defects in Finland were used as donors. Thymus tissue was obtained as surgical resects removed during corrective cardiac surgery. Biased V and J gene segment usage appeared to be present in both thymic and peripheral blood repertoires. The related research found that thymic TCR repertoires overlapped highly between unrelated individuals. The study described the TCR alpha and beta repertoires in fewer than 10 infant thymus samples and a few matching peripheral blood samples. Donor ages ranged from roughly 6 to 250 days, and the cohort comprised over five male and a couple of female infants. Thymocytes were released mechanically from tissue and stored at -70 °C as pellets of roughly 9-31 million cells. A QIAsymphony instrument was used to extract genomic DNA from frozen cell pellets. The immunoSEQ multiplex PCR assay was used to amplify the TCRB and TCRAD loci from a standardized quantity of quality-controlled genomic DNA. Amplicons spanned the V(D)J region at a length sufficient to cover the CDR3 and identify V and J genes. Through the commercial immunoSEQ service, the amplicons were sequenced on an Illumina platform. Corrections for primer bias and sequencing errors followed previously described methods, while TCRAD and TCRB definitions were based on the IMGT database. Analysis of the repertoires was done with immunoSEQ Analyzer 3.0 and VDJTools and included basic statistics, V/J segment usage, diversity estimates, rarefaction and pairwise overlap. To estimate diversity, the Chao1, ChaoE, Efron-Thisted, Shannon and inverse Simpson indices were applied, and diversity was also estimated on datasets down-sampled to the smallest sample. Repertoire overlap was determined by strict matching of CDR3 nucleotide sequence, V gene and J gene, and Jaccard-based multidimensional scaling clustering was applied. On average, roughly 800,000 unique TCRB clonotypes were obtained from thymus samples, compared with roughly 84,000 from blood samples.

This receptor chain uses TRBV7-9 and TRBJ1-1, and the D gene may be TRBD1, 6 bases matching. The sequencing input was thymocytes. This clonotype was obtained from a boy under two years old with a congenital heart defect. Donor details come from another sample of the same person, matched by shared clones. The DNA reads TGTGCCAGCAGCCCACAGGGACTGAACACTGAAGCTTTCTTT. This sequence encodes CASSPQGLNTEAFF.